The 17 T cell receptor beta chains below all came from one sample that was sequenced in a study of cytomegalovirus exposure and HLA in healthy donors. 13 Jbeta primers and 60 Vbeta primers were used for the PCR. Measured with immunoSEQ multiplex PCR; TCRdb has only the in-frame clones, and not every one. The table lists some 200,000 clones, roughly four fifths of them singletons. Sequencing input: PBMCs. The receptors were sampled from a woman aged 45-65 years in good health and CMV-seropositive.

For this clone: Compared with germline, one end of the junction differs, possibly owing to a read error. The chain links TRBV30 to TRBJ2-6; D possibly corresponds to TRBD1 (5 bases). This CDR3 contains 13 residues. Germline V gene sequence: CDR1 GTSNPN, CDR2 SVGIG (reference sequence). The CDR3 bases are TGTGCCTGGAGTGTAGCTGGGGCCAACGGCCTGACTTTC. This encodes CAWSVAGANGLTF.

This sequence joins TRBV28 and TRBJ1-1, with 9 bases matching TRBD1. This CDR3 is built from 15 residues. Germline V CDR1 and CDR2: MDHEN, SYDVKM. V shed 5 bases, J shed 0 bases, and the junction held 4 bases outside the gene matches. The CDR3 sequence is CASSGTGSVNTEAFF. Written as DNA, the CDR3 is TGTGCCAGCAGTGGGACAGGGTCCGTGAACACTGAAGCTTTCTTT.

This chain uses TRBV12-2 with TRBJ2-7; the DNA was not compared with TRBD1, the D call given in the table. TRBV12-2 is designated a pseudogene. The CDR3 is 16 residues long. The CDR3 nucleotides read TGTGCAAGTCGCTTAGTAATCAGGGTGGACTCCTACGAGCAGTACTTC. Protein: CASRLVIRVDSYEQYF.

This chain uses TRBV28 with TRBJ1-1; D remains ambiguous. Germline CDR1 reads MDHEN; CDR2 reads SYDVKM. The CDR3 has 14 amino acids. Trimming pared 5 bases from V and 1 base from J, leaving 11 bases between. The CDR3 coding sequence is TGTGCCAGCAGTCAAACAGCCCCGAACACTGAAGCTTTCTTT. Its protein is CASSQTAPNTEAFF.

The rearrangement uses TRBV5-6 and TRBJ2-5; 8 bases match TRBD1. The CDR3 spans 14 residues. Germline V gene data show CDR1 as SGHDT and CDR2 as YYEEEE. Trimming cost V 4 bases and J 5 bases; bases outside gene matches: 7. CDR3 DNA: TGTGCCAGCAGCAGGGCAGGGGGCTGGGAGACCCAGTACTTC. It is translated as CASSRAGGWETQYF.

V and J are TRBV19 and TRBJ2-5; TRBD2 agrees at 10 bases. With 5 bases clipped from V and 4 bases from J, the junction kept 7 bases outside the gene matches. CDR1 is LNHDA and CDR2 is SQIVND in the germline V gene (reference sequence). The CDR3 loop spans 15 amino acids. CDR3 sequence reads: CASSPAGGPPETQYF. The CDR3 region has the DNA TGTGCCAGTAGTCCAGCGGGAGGGCCGCCAGAGACCCAGTACTTC.

This chain links TRBV5-1 with TRBJ2-7, with 7 positions matching TRBD1. The CDR3 runs to 13 residues. The ends lost 2 bases at V and 7 bases at J; junction bases unmatched: 6. Germline V CDR1 and CDR2: SGHRS, YFSETQ. The CDR3 DNA is TGCGCCAGCAGCTTACAGGGGCGCGGGGAGCAGTACTTC. Its translation: CASSLQGRGEQYF.

The J gene is TRBJ1-4, the V gene TRBV11-2; a weak D match, TRBD1 (6 bases). Germline CDR1 SGHAT, CDR2 FQNNGV. The CDR3 contains 14 residues. V lost 1 base and J 4 bases, leaving 7 bases between the germline ends. The CDR3 loop is CASSLAGHNEKLFF. As DNA, the CDR3 is TGTGCCAGCAGCTTAGCGGGACATAATGAAAAACTGTTTTTT.

This clone was detected only a few times. The V and J genes are TRBV6-6 and TRBJ2-3, with D unresolved. The CDR3 loop spans 13 amino acids. The germline CDR1 and CDR2 sequences are MNHNY and SVGAGI (reference sequence). Trimming removed 2 bases from V and 2 bases from J, with 5 bases in between. The CDR3 DNA reads TGTGCCAGCAGTTACCTTAACACAGATACGCAGTATTTT. This translates into CASSYLNTDTQYF.

This rearrangement joins TRBV7-2 to TRBJ2-7; 10 bases match TRBD2. This CDR3 is built from 15 residues. Trimming at V came to 5 bases and at J to 5 bases, leaving 9 bases not matched to a gene. CDR1 is SGHTA, CDR2 FQGNSA, per germline. CDR3 coding DNA: TGTGCCAGCAGCCCCCTAGCGGGAGATTTCCACGAGCAGTACTTC. Its translation: CASSPLAGDFHEQYF.

CDR3 coding DNA: TGTGCCAGCAGCTTGTCCGAGCATGAGCAGTTCTTC. It is translated as CASSLSEHEQFF. V and J are TRBV11-2 and TRBJ2-1; D uncertain. V was clipped by 3 bases and J by 8 bases, with 8 bases between them. The CDR3 length is 12 residues. In germline, CDR1 is SGHAT, CDR2 FQNNGV.

This sequence joins TRBV6-1 and TRBJ2-7, with D maybe TRBD1 (6 bases). Germline loops: CDR1 MNHNS, CDR2 SASEGT. CDR3 size: 14 residues. V lost 5 bases and J 2 bases, leaving 13 bases between the germline ends. CDR3 sequence reads: CASSTSGVPYEQYF. The CDR3 DNA reads as TGTGCCAGCAGTACATCAGGGGTCCCCTACGAGCAGTACTTC.

The sample holds a few counts of this clone. The chain is built from TRBV28 and TRBJ2-7; 9 positions agree with TRBD2. CDR1 and CDR2 (germline): MDHEN, SYDVKM. This CDR3 has 14 amino acids. J lost 0 bases, V lost 7 bases, and 4 bases had no gene match. The CDR3, as DNA: TGTGCCAGCATGCTAGCGGGGAGCTCCTACGAGCAGTACTTC. Its translation: CASMLAGSSYEQYF. The variable domain in full, completed from reference TRBV28 and TRBJ2-7, reads DVKVTQSSRYLVKRTGEKVFLECVQDMDHENMFWYRQDPGLGLRLIYFSYDVKMKEKGDIPEGYSVSREKKERFSLILESASTNQTSMYLCASMLAGSSYEQYFGPGTRLTVT.

In regard to this clone: The same CDR3 arises from other DNA sequences in this sample as well. This sequence joins TRBV28 and TRBJ2-7; TRBD1 aligns across 8 bases. Germline V gene data show CDR1 as MDHEN and CDR2 as SYDVKM. The junction had 6 bases not matched to a gene; V was cut back by 4 bases and J by 1 base. This CDR3 has 15 amino acids. The CDR3 sequence is CASSSQGAGSYEQYF. The CDR3 coding sequence is TGTGCCAGCAGTTCGCAGGGGGCCGGGTCCTACGAGCAGTACTTC.

This clone was seen once. This chain joins TRBV13 and TRBJ2-5, with TRBD2 matching 10 bases. Germline CDR1 reads PRHDT; CDR2 reads FYEKMQ (reference sequence). The CDR3 totals 18 residues. The J segment lost 5 bases and the V segment lost 2 bases, leaving 14 bases of the junction unmatched. CDR3 in amino acids: CASSLYGSGLAGVETQYF. The DNA for the CDR3 is TGTGCCAGCAGCTTATACGGGAGCGGGCTAGCGGGAGTGGAGACCCAGTACTTC.

The chain has TRBV5-1 and TRBJ2-7; 10 positions agree with TRBD2. The junction had 6 bases not matched to a gene; V was cut back by 4 bases and J by 5 bases. The CDR3 runs 14 residues. From germline, CDR1 is SGHRS and CDR2 YFSETQ. CDR3 nucleotides: TGCGCCAGCAGCCCCCTAGCGGGAGAGGACGAGCAGTACTTC. It codes for CASSPLAGEDEQYF.

V usage is TRBV29-1 and J usage is TRBJ2-3; D might be TRBD1 (6 bases). Trimming stripped 3 bases from V and 4 bases from J, with 8 bases between. The CDR3 consists of 12 residues. Germline V gives CDR1 SQVTM, CDR2 ANQGSEA. The CDR3 sequence is CSVEQGSDTQYF. In nucleotides, the CDR3 is TGCAGCGTTGAGCAGGGGTCAGATACGCAGTATTTT.